Each of the 11 T cell receptor beta chains below was sequenced from the same sample in a study of T cells after posttransplantation cyclophosphamide. Cells defined as naive were viable CD3+CD4+ or CD3+CD8+ and CCR7+CD45RA+CD45RO-CD95-CD27+CD28+. The data were produced by immunoSEQ multiplex PCR, yet TCRdb's version contains in-frame clones alone and is incomplete. The sample shows 20,000 to 25,000 clones, roughly 97% of them seen only once. Sequences were obtained from naive CD4+ T cells sorted from PBMCs. These receptors were obtained from a man aged 45-65 years in good health, CMV-negative, and a related stem cell transplant donor.

This chain links TRBV6-4 with TRBJ2-2; 9 bases align to TRBD1. The CDR3 is 14 residues long. Germline V CDR1 and CDR2: MRHNA, SNTAGT. The ends lost 4 bases at V and 5 bases at J; junction bases unmatched: 2. This CDR3 is CASSATGGTGELFF. The CDR3 DNA reads TGTGCCAGCAGTGCGACAGGGGGGACCGGGGAGCTGTTTTTT.

This chain links TRBV7-6 with TRBJ1-2; 9 nucleotides align to TRBD1. With 5 bases clipped from V and 5 bases from J, the junction kept 6 bases outside the gene matches. The CDR3 spans 14 residues. CDR1 is SGHVS and CDR2 is FNYEAQ in the germline V gene. The CDR3 here is CASSPGQGNYGYTF. In nucleotides, the CDR3 is TGTGCCAGCAGCCCCGGACAGGGGAATTATGGCTACACCTTC.

CDR3: CASSTGGANEKLFF. Here the CDR3 DNA reads TGTGCCAGTAGTACAGGGGGCGCAAATGAAAAACTGTTTTTT. V and J are TRBV19 and TRBJ1-4, with 8 bases matching TRBD1. V was pared by 4 bases and J by 5 bases, with 3 bases of the junction left unmatched. Germline V CDR1 and CDR2: LNHDA, SQIVND (reference sequence). The CDR3 has 14 amino acids.

CDR3 region: CASSEALTGLAYNEQFF. CDR3 nucleotides: TGTGCCAGCAGTGAAGCGCTTACGGGACTAGCCTACAATGAGCAGTTCTTC. J is TRBJ2-1 and V is TRBV2, with 8 bases fitting TRBD2. Germline lookup yields CDR1 SNHLY and CDR2 FYNNEI. CDR3 length: 17 residues. The V gene end was trimmed by 0 bases and the J gene end by 2 bases; junction bases not matched to a gene: 6.

CDR3 nucleotide sequence: TGCGCCAGCAGCTCTGGACAGTCGAACACCGGGGAGCTGTTTTTT. Amino acid sequence: CASSSGQSNTGELFF. The rearrangement joins TRBV5-1 to TRBJ2-2; weak D call: TRBD1 (6 bases). Trimming shortened V by 3 bases and J by 0 bases, and 9 bases separated the two germline ends. Germline CDR1 and CDR2: SGHRS and YFSETQ. There are 15 residues in the CDR3.

DNA of the CDR3: TGTGCCAGCAAGGATGTCGCGGGAGGGATAAATGAGCAGTTCTTC. It specifies CASKDVAGGINEQFF. The chain employs TRBV6-4 and TRBJ2-1; 9 nucleotides match TRBD2. CDR1 is MRHNA, CDR2 SNTAGT, per germline. The V and J ends lost 7 bases and 7 bases, in that order; junction bases with no gene match: 11. The CDR3 consists of 15 residues.

The chain carries TRBV19 and TRBJ2-2; TRBD1 might be the D (5 bases). Trimming removed 5 bases at V and 1 base at J, with 11 bases between. CDR1 and CDR2 from the germline V gene are LNHDA and SQIVND (reference sequence). The CDR3 is 15 amino acids. In DNA form, the CDR3 reads TGTGCCAGTAGTCCACCGACAGAGAACACCGGGGAGCTGTTTTTT. Its translation is CASSPPTENTGELFF.

This chain links TRBV27 with TRBJ1-6; possible D gene TRBD1, 5 bases. CDR3 length equals 14 residues. V lost 7 bases and J 4 bases, leaving 11 bases between the germline ends. From germline, CDR1 is MNHEY and CDR2 SMNVEV (reference sequence). CDR3 coding DNA: TGTGCCAGCAAGGGGCAGGGTTATAATTCACCCCTCCACTTT. This sequence encodes CASKGQGYNSPLHF.

This rearrangement joins TRBV6-5 to TRBJ1-1; possibly TRBD1 for D (5 bases). Between the trimmed V and J ends, which lost 0 bases and 3 bases, there was a span of 11 bases. CDR3 length: 15 residues. CDR1 MNHEY and CDR2 SVGAGI come from the germline V gene. DNA for the CDR3: TGTGCCAGCAGTTACTCTTCTACGGGGGACACTGAAGCTTTCTTT. This codes for CASSYSSTGDTEAFF.

The chain is built from TRBV5-1 and TRBJ2-3; D might be TRBD2 (5 bases). Deletions cut 4 bases from V and 4 bases from J, with 13 bases between. Per germline, CDR1 SGHRS and CDR2 YFSETQ. The CDR3 is 14 amino acids. The CDR3 reads CASSPGTGADTQYF. The DNA for the CDR3 is TGCGCCAGCAGCCCGGGAACCGGGGCAGATACGCAGTATTTT.

CDR3 bases: TGCGCCAGCAGCAGGCCGGGACAGGGGAACGAGCAGTACTTC. It translates to CASSRPGQGNEQYF. The chain combines TRBV5-1 with TRBJ2-7, with TRBD1 matching over 10 bases. The germline gives CDR1 SGHRS, CDR2 YFSETQ. Unmatched junction bases numbered 6, after V lost 4 bases and J lost 5 bases. This CDR3 contains 14 residues.